This T cell receptor beta chain was documented in a study of regulatory dendritic cells for organ transplantation. Whole-study results and caveats: Memory T cells were less diverse than naive, with memory CD8+ most oligoclonal.

Germline CDR1 reads GTSNPN; CDR2 reads SVGIG (reference sequence). The ends were cut back, 0 bases at V and 2 bases at J, with 14 bases in the middle. This CDR3 region has 16 residues. Of note for this clone: Its specificity is not known.

Repertoires were generated with immunoSEQ multiplex PCR, while TCRdb's copy carries only in-frame clones and drops some. The sample lists fewer than 50,000 clones; around nine tenths were seen once. The specimen was naive CD8+ T cells from blood. As for subset: CD45RA+ naive T cells. This sequence originates from a human donor in good health. V is TRBV30 and J is TRBJ1-5, with D unresolved. The CDR3 nucleotides are TGTGCCTGGAGTGTTGGAACGGTGTTTCGCAATCAGCCCCAGCATTTT. Protein product: CAWSVGTVFRNQPQHF.